A selection of T cell receptor beta chains follows, all from one sample in a study of chemoradiotherapy in HPV16-positive cancers. Using immunoSEQ multiplex PCR, the repertoire was profiled, and TCRdb retains in-frame clones only, with some absent. In the table there are tens of thousands of clones, approximately 80% of which are singletons. The sequences come from blood, collected from a patient who underwent chemoradiotherapy. These receptors all come from a human donor with HPV-associated anogenital cancer. Both conserved end residues are part of each CDR3. The order of the fields is D gene, J gene, V gene, clone size, CDR3 DNA, CDR3 protein. The D gene is left open where the match is weak. Rows give clone size only sometimes, using once, few, many, or a class for an expanded clone.

. | TRBJ1-1 | TRBV19 | . | TGTGCCAGTGGGGGGCAGCCCACTGAAGCTTTCTTT | CASGGQPTEAFF
TRBD1 | TRBJ2-7 | TRBV5-5 | . | TGTGCCAGCAGCGCGGACAGGGCCGAGCAGTACTTC | CASSADRAEQYF
. | TRBJ2-7 | TRBV27 | . | TGTGCCAGCACCTTCCGCGGCCCCTACGAGCAGTACTTC | CASTFRGPYEQYF
. | TRBJ1-1 | TRBV29-1 | . | TGCAGCGTTGAAAGTGGGTTGAACACTGAAGCTTTCTTT | CSVESGLNTEAFF
. | TRBJ2-2 | TRBV6-4 | . | TGTGCCAGCAGTGACGGGCCAGCGAACACCGGGGAGCTGTTTTTT | CASSDGPANTGELFF
. | TRBJ1-2 | TRBV14 | . | TGTGCCAGCAGCCATTATAGCCCATCGGATGGCTACACCTTC | CASSHYSPSDGYTF
TRBD1 | TRBJ2-4 | TRBV28 | . | TGTGCCAGCGGCTCAACTGGGACAGGGGGTCCCAAAAACATTCAGTACTTC | CASGSTGTGGPKNIQYF
TRBD2 | TRBJ2-1 | TRBV11-2 | . | TGTGCCAGCAGCCAAAGCGGGGTCAACTCCTACAATGAGCAGTTCTTC | CASSQSGVNSYNEQFF
. | TRBJ1-4 | TRBV2 | once | TGTGCCAGCAGTGATAGGAGTCGAGAAAAACTGTTTTTT | CASSDRSREKLFF
. | TRBJ2-7 | TRBV25-1 | . | TGTGCCAGCAGTGAATACGGCAGGGACTCCTACGAGCAGTACTTC | CASSEYGRDSYEQYF
TRBD1 | TRBJ2-3 | TRBV5-4 | . | TGTGCCAGCAGCCCACCGGGACAGGGCACAGATACGCAGTATTTT | CASSPPGQGTDTQYF
. | TRBJ2-4 | TRBV6-1 | . | TGTGCCAGCAGTGAAGCGTGGGGTGCACGTTCAGGAGATAGAGTCAAAAACATTCAGTACTTC | CASSEAWGARSGDRVKNIQYF
. | TRBJ1-2 | TRBV4-1 | . | TGCGCCAGCAGCCAAGATAACAATAAACACGACTTTAACTATGGCTACACCTTC | CASSQDNNKHDFNYGYTF
TRBD1 | TRBJ2-5 | TRBV5-1 | . | TGCGCCAGCAGCCCGGGGATGCGGGACAGGGCCCAAGAGACCCAGTACTTC | CASSPGMRDRAQETQYF
. | TRBJ2-3 | TRBV29-1 | . | TGCAGCGTTGTGCCGGGGACAGATACGCAGTATTTT | CSVVPGTDTQYF
. | TRBJ2-3 | TRBV19 | once | TGTGCCAGTAGTATTAAGGTCGGTCATCTATCCTGGGGGTTAGATACGCAGTATTTT | CASSIKVGHLSWGLDTQYF
TRBD1 | TRBJ1-1 | TRBV23-1 | few | TGCGCCAGCAGTCCGTACAGGGGGGGCACTGAAGCTTTCTTT | CASSPYRGGTEAFF
TRBD1 | TRBJ1-6 | TRBV7-6 | . | TGTGCCAGCAGCTTAAGCGACAGGGGTGCACCCCTCCACTTT | CASSLSDRGAPLHF
. | TRBJ1-2 | TRBV7-8 | . | TGTGCCAGCAGCTTAGCAAGATGGGGAATAGAGAGTCTTTACGGCTACACCTTC | CASSLARWGIESLYGYTF
. | TRBJ2-2 | TRBV7-9 | . | TGTGCCAGCAGCTTAATTGGTCTCGCGAACACCGGGGAGCTGTTTTTT | CASSLIGLANTGELFF
. | TRBJ1-1 | TRBV14 | once | TGTGCCAGCAGCCAAGTTACCGGATTGAACACTGAAGCTTTCTTT | CASSQVTGLNTEAFF
. | TRBJ1-5 | TRBV5-6 | . | TGTGCCAGCAGCTTGGCCGTGGGTCAGCCCCAGCATTTT | CASSLAVGQPQHF
. | TRBJ1-1 | TRBV10-2 | . | TGCGCCAGCAGTGACCAACTAAGGCCTAGAGAATCTGAAGCTTTCTTT | CASSDQLRPRESEAFF
. | TRBJ1-3 | TRBV2 | . | TGTGCCAGCAGTGAGGCTGAGGCTGGAAACACCATATATTTT | CASSEAEAGNTIYF
. | TRBJ1-2 | TRBV2 | few | TGTGCCAGCAGTGAGGGCTCCTCCTATGGCTACACCTTC | CASSEGSSYGYTF
. | TRBJ2-7 | TRBV6-1 | . | TGTGCCAGCAGTCTGACAGGATATGACTACGAGCAGTACTTC | CASSLTGYDYEQYF
TRBD1 | TRBJ1-1 | TRBV29-1 | . | TGCAGCGTCAAACAGGGGGCTTGGACTGAAGCTTTCTTT | CSVKQGAWTEAFF
TRBD1 | TRBJ1-5 | TRBV2 | . | TGTGCCAGCAGTTCATCGGACAGGGTTCAGCCCCAGCATTTT | CASSSSDRVQPQHF
. | TRBJ2-7 | TRBV5-1 | once | TGCGCCAGCAGCACATCGCCGGGGGCCGAGCAGTACTTC | CASSTSPGAEQYF
. | TRBJ1-1 | TRBV4-3 | few | TGCGCCAGCAGCCAAGAGCTCACCCTCACTGAAGCTTTCTTT | CASSQELTLTEAFF
. | TRBJ1-1 | TRBV5-5 | large | TGTGCCAGCAGTAGGGAGGGGGAAGCTTTCTTT | CASSREGEAFF
. | TRBJ2-2 | TRBV5-4 | . | TGTGCCAGCAGCTTGGGCGGGGTGAGAACCGGGGAGCTGTTTTTT | CASSLGGVRTGELFF
. | TRBJ1-5 | TRBV18 | . | TGTGCCAGCTCACCACAGGTAAATCAGCCCCAGCATTTT | CASSPQVNQPQHF
TRBD2 | TRBJ2-1 | TRBV4-2 | . | TGTGCCAGCAGCCAAGTCAGCGGAATGGCGGGGGGCAATGAGCAGTTCTTC | CASSQVSGMAGGNEQFF
TRBD2 | TRBJ2-1 | TRBV9 | . | TGTGCCAGCAGCTCGGGACTAGCGGGAACCAATGAGCAGTTCTTC | CASSSGLAGTNEQFF
TRBD1 | TRBJ1-1 | TRBV9 | . | TGTGCCAGCAGCTCAAGGACAGGTACTAACACTGAAGCTTTCTTT | CASSSRTGTNTEAFF
. | TRBJ1-1 | TRBV19 | . | TGTGCCAGTAGTTTCCTCGACCGTGAAGCTTTCTTT | CASSFLDREAFF
TRBD1 | TRBJ2-1 | TRBV27 | . | TGTGCCAGCAGTTGGACAGGCGCCTACAATGAGCAGTTCTTC | CASSWTGAYNEQFF
. | TRBJ2-3 | TRBV19 | . | TGTGCCAGTAGTATAGGGGGGAGCACAGATACGCAGTATTTT | CASSIGGSTDTQYF
. | TRBJ2-1 | TRBV6-1 | . | TGTGCCAGCAGCTTAATCGGGGAGCAGTTCTTC | CASSLIGEQFF
. | TRBJ1-1 | TRBV6-5 | . | TGTGCCAGCAGTCCGGGTCTAATGAACACTGAAGCTTTCTTT | CASSPGLMNTEAFF
. | TRBJ1-1 | TRBV11-3 | . | TGTGCCAGCAGCGTGGACGCCCGGAACACTGAAGCTTTCTTT | CASSVDARNTEAFF
. | TRBJ2-7 | TRBV7-9 | . | TGTGCCAGCAGCCGGGGGAGCGAGCAGTACTTC | CASSRGSEQYF
. | TRBJ1-2 | TRBV27 | medium-sized | TGTGCCAGCAGTTTACCGGGATTCTATGGCTACACCTTC | CASSLPGFYGYTF
. | TRBJ1-5 | TRBV25-1 | . | TGTGCCAGCAGTGAGAGTTCGGGGGTATATAGCAATCAGCCCCAGCATTTT | CASSESSGVYSNQPQHF
. | TRBJ1-1 | TRBV5-6 | few | TGTGCCAGCAGCTTGTGGAACAGGGCCGGCACTGAAGCTTTCTTT | CASSLWNRAGTEAFF
. | TRBJ1-5 | TRBV11-3 | once | TGTGCCAGCAGCCCCGAAGATCTTTTGACAGGCCAGCCCCAGCATTTT | CASSPEDLLTGQPQHF
. | TRBJ2-5 | TRBV9 | . | TGTGCCAGCAGTGGAGGAGAGACCCAGTACTTC | CASSGGETQYF
. | TRBJ1-1 | TRBV9 | . | TGTGCCAGCAGCCCCCACGCGAGAGGCCACACTGAAGCTTTCTTT | CASSPHARGHTEAFF
. | TRBJ1-1 | TRBV5-5 | . | TGTGCCAGCAGCCCAGACAGGCAGAACACTGAAGCTTTCTTT | CASSPDRQNTEAFF
. | TRBJ1-3 | TRBV29-1 | . | TGCAGCGTTGAAGATCGCTTGGTAGGCGGAAACACCATATATTTT | CSVEDRLVGGNTIYF